The rows below give T cell receptor beta chains drawn from one sample of a study of blood T cell repertoires in COVID-19. The protocol was immunoSEQ multiplex PCR, while the TCRdb copy is restricted to in-frame clones and leaves out a portion. This sample has some 33,000 clones, with 91% found just once. The sequenced material came from peripheral blood. These receptors were obtained from a human donor in a cohort sampled during active COVID-19. Each CDR3 is given with its conserved first and last residue. D genes are given only for firm matches.

v_gene	len	j_gene	d_gene	CDR3nt	CDR3aa
TRBV7-2	16	TRBJ1-1	-	TGTGCCAGCAGCTTAGCAGCCAGGGCGGGGAGAGCTGAAGCTTTCTTT	CASSLAARAGRAEAFF
TRBV9	14	TRBJ2-2	-	TGTGCCAGCAGCGCCGACAGGTTCACCGGGGAGCTGTTTTTT	CASSADRFTGELFF
TRBV19	11	TRBJ1-2	-	TGTGCCACCCGAGCCCCGTATGGCTACACCTTC	CATRAPYGYTF
TRBV6-5	13	TRBJ1-2	-	TGTGCCAGCAGTTCTCGGTCCCCAGGGGGCTACACCTTC	CASSSRSPGGYTF
TRBV2	15	TRBJ1-5	TRBD1	TGTGCCAGCAGTTTGGGACAGGGGTATACTCAGCCCCAGCATTTT	CASSLGQGYTQPQHF
TRBV11-2	15	TRBJ2-5	TRBD2	TGTGCCAGCAGCTGGACTAGCGGGAGGGAAGAGACCCAGTACTTC	CASSWTSGREETQYF
TRBV19	15	TRBJ2-3	TRBD2	TGTGCCAGTAGTATGATAGGGGAGGGCAATCAGCCCCAGTATTTT	CASSMIGEGNQPQYF
TRBV15	14	TRBJ1-1	-	TGTGCCACCAGCGCCCGTAGGGGGGGCCTTGAAGCTTTCTTT	CATSARRGGLEAFF
TRBV11-2	14	TRBJ1-1	TRBD1	TGTGCCAGCAGCATAGGGACAGCCAACACTGAAGCTTTCTTT	CASSIGTANTEAFF
TRBV27	16	TRBJ2-4	TRBD1	TGTGCCAGCAGTTCCTATGGACAGGGGTTGAGAGACATTCAGTACTTC	CASSSYGQGLRDIQYF
TRBV21-1	15	TRBJ1-4	-	TGTGCCAGCAGCCGCCACAGGTTCCAAAATGAAAAACTGTTTTTT	CASSRHRFQNEKLFF
TRBV30	9	TRBJ1-2	-	TGTGCCTGGATGGAGGGCTACACCTTC	CAWMEGYTF
TRBV6-5	13	TRBJ2-3	-	TGTGCCAGCAGACTCGATCGCACAGATACGCAGTATTTT	CASRLDRTDTQYF
TRBV18	14	TRBJ1-1	-	TGTGCCAGCTCACCAAGCGCTCTGAACACTGAAGCTTTCTTT	CASSPSALNTEAFF
TRBV5-1	13	TRBJ2-3	-	TGCGCCAGCAGCGCCCCTCCTAGAGATACGCAGTATTTT	CASSAPPRDTQYF
TRBV4-3	14	TRBJ2-1	TRBD2	TGCGCCAGCAGCCTTGGGAGGGCCCTAGTTGAGCAGTTCTTC	CASSLGRALVEQFF